These T cell receptor beta chains were read from a single sample in a study of shared clonotypes between healthy human individuals. Sequencing was performed with immunoSEQ multiplex PCR; in TCRdb, only in-frame clones are kept and a portion is missing. This sample has over 1.5 million clones, with approximately 98% found just once. The sample comprised naive CD4+ T cells sorted from blood. The receptors come from a man aged 25 to 45 in good health. The CDR3 runs from the conserved cysteine through the conserved F or W. A D gene is named only where the DNA matches it firmly.

j_gene,v_gene,d_gene,CDR3nt,CDR3aa
TRBJ2-7,TRBV6-1,TRBD2,TGTGCCAGCAGTGAAGCGTCCGTGACTAGCGGGAGCTCCTACGAGCAGTACTTC,CASSEASVTSGSSYEQYF
TRBJ2-6,TRBV9,.,TGTGCCAGCAGCGTAAGCTCCTCTGGGGCCAACGTCCTGACTTTC,CASSVSSSGANVLTF
TRBJ1-1,TRBV27,TRBD1,TGTGCCAGCAGTTCCTCCGGGACAGTTCGGACTGAAGCTTTCTTT,CASSSSGTVRTEAFF
TRBJ2-1,TRBV5-1,TRBD2,TGCGCCAGCAGCTTCCGCGGACTAGCGGGAGCGTCGGCCCAACCACGGACAAATGAGCAGTTCTTC,CASSFRGLAGASAQPRTNEQFF
TRBJ2-1,TRBV18,TRBD2,TGTGCCAGCTCACGAGCGGGAGGAGGGGATGAGCAGTTCTTC,CASSRAGGGDEQFF
TRBJ2-5,TRBV7-9,TRBD2,TGTGCCAGCAGCTTAGCGGTTAGCGGGAGACAAGAGACCCAGTACTTC,CASSLAVSGRQETQYF
TRBJ2-1,TRBV18,TRBD1,TGTGCCAGCTCACTGGCTCCCGGGACAGGGGCGTACAATGAGCAGTTCTTC,CASSLAPGTGAYNEQFF
TRBJ2-5,TRBV7-6,.,TGTGCCAGCAGCTTTACGTCCCTACACCAAGAGACCCAGTACTTC,CASSFTSLHQETQYF
TRBJ2-5,TRBV2,.,TGTGCCAGCAGGCGCGAAGAGACCCAGTACTTC,CASRREETQYF
TRBJ2-2,TRBV5-4,.,TGTGCCAGCAGCTTTGGAGGTACGAACACCGGGGAGCTGTTTTTT,CASSFGGTNTGELFF
TRBJ1-5,TRBV30,TRBD1,TGTGCCTGGAGCGGAAAACTGACAGGGGACAATCAGCCCCAGCATTTT,CAWSGKLTGDNQPQHF
TRBJ1-2,TRBV29-1,.,TGCAGCGTTGGAGGCCAGGAGTATGGCTACACCTTC,CSVGGQEYGYTF
TRBJ1-3,TRBV7-9,.,TGTGCCAGCAGCTTAAAGGGGTCTGGAAACACCATATATTTT,CASSLKGSGNTIYF
TRBJ2-2,TRBV5-4,TRBD2,TGTGCCAGCAGCTTGGGACTAGCGGGAGGTGGTAACACCGGGGAGCTGTTTTTT,CASSLGLAGGGNTGELFF
TRBJ2-7,TRBV28,.,TGTGCCAGCAGTTTACCGAGGGGGTACTACGAGCAGTACTTC,CASSLPRGYYEQYF
TRBJ1-2,TRBV30,TRBD1,TGTGCCTGGGGCCGGGACAGCATAGGCTACACCTTC,CAWGRDSIGYTF
TRBJ1-2,TRBV5-5,.,TGTGCCAGCAGCTTGGAGGCAGGGTATAGCTATGGCTACACCTTC,CASSLEAGYSYGYTF
TRBJ1-5,TRBV28,.,TGTGCCAGCAGTTTGGGGGGTTATAGCAATCAGCCCCAGCATTTT,CASSLGGYSNQPQHF
TRBJ1-1,TRBV27,.,TGTGCCAGCAACCGCCCGGGACATGGAAACACTGAAGCTTTCTTT,CASNRPGHGNTEAFF
TRBJ2-5,TRBV29-1,.,TGCAGCGTTCTCCGCGGCCTGACGGGGGCCCAGTACTTC,CSVLRGLTGAQYF
TRBJ1-2,TRBV28,.,TGTGCCAGCAGTCCCTCGACCGGGAACTATGGCTACACCTTC,CASSPSTGNYGYTF
TRBJ2-5,TRBV6-5,TRBD2,TGTGCCAGCAGTTACTCCGGTAGCGGGAGCGGGGAGACCCAGTACTTC,CASSYSGSGSGETQYF
TRBJ1-2,TRBV6-6,.,TGTGCCAGCAGTTACGCGTCGTTCAATGGCTACACCTTC,CASSYASFNGYTF
TRBJ2-3,TRBV29-1,TRBD2,TGCAGCGGGCGACTAGCGGGAAGGACAGATACGCAGTATTTT,CSGRLAGRTDTQYF
TRBJ2-1,TRBV5-4,TRBD2,TGTGCCAGCAGATACACTAGCGGGAGCTACAATGAGCAGTTCTTC,CASRYTSGSYNEQFF
TRBJ1-5,TRBV27,.,TGTGCCAGCAGTCTAGAATTTAATCAGCCCCAGCATTTT,CASSLEFNQPQHF
TRBJ1-2,TRBV15,.,TGTGCCACCAGCCCGGGGGGCAGCGCTAACTATGGCTACACCTTC,CATSPGGSANYGYTF
TRBJ2-2,TRBV6-5,TRBD2,TGTGCCAGCATGTCTGCTAGCGGGCGAGAGCTGTTTTTT,CASMSASGRELFF